The 26 T cell receptor beta chains below were found in one sample sequenced in a study of T cell changes during pregnancy in multiple sclerosis. TCRdb's table, derived via immunoSEQ multiplex PCR, lists solely in-frame clones and lacks some. The data contain some 41,000 clones, about nine tenths of them singletons. The sample here was CD4+ T cells from peripheral blood mononuclear cells, taken in the first trimester of pregnancy. Receptors originate from a female donor with multiple sclerosis, enrolled in a pregnancy study.

This rearrangement joins TRBV7-9 to TRBJ1-1; tentatively, D is TRBD1 (6 bases). The germline CDR1 and CDR2 sequences are SEHNR and FQNEAQ (reference sequence). V dropped 8 bases and J dropped 3 bases, with 10 bases sitting between them. This CDR3 contains 12 residues. DNA of the CDR3: TGTGCCAGCGGGAAGGGGGACACTGAAGCTTTCTTT. It is translated as CASGKGDTEAFF.

The chain combines TRBV30 with TRBJ1-2, with TRBD1 as a possible D gene (5 bases). Trimming cost V 2 bases and J 5 bases, with 12 bases left between them. The V gene's germline CDR1 is GTSNPN and CDR2 SVGIG (reference sequence). The CDR3 sequence is 13 residues long. CDR3 sequence reads: CAWSPQDRYGYTF. CDR3 bases: TGTGCCTGGAGTCCACAGGACCGGTATGGCTACACCTTC.

The CDR3 DNA is TGTGCCTGGAGTGTATACTATGAGCAGTTCTTC. It encodes CAWSVYYEQFF. The chain carries TRBV30 and TRBJ2-1; D not certain. CDR3 length: 11 amino acids. V gave up 0 bases and J gave up 8 bases, with 5 bases separating them. Looked up from germline, CDR1 is GTSNPN and CDR2 is SVGIG (reference sequence).

The chain carries TRBV9 and TRBJ2-7; 11 positions agree with TRBD2. The V gene's germline CDR1 is SGDLS and CDR2 YYNGEE. There are 16 residues in the CDR3. V was clipped by 4 bases and J by 5 bases; unmatched bases: 11. CDR3: CASSRPRLAGIDEQYF. The CDR3 DNA sequence: TGTGCCAGCAGCCGACCCCGACTAGCGGGGATCGACGAGCAGTACTTC.

The rearrangement joins TRBV6-5 to TRBJ1-2, with TRBD1 matching 9 bases. The CDR3 length is 14 residues. Trimming at V came to 6 bases and at J to 4 bases, leaving 6 bases not matched to a gene. Germline V gene sequence: CDR1 MNHEY, CDR2 SVGAGI. The CDR3 bases are TGTGCCAGCAGCGATAGACAGGGGGGCTATGGCTACACCTTC. It yields the protein CASSDRQGGYGYTF.

V and J are TRBV4-1 and TRBJ1-3, with D tentatively TRBD1 (6 bases). Trimming pared 0 bases from V and 3 bases from J, leaving 12 bases between. CDR1 is MGHRA and CDR2 is YSYEKL in the germline V gene. This CDR3 spans 16 amino acids. In nucleotides, the CDR3 is TGCGCCAGCAGCCAAGATGAAGGGGACAATGGAAACACCATATATTTT. Encoded protein: CASSQDEGDNGNTIYF.

V gene TRBV25-1 combines with J gene TRBJ2-2, with 8 positions matching TRBD1. CDR1 and CDR2 from the germline V gene are MGHDK and SYGVNS. CDR3 length equals 15 residues. The V and J ends lost 5 bases and 3 bases, in that order; junction bases with no gene match: 5. Here the CDR3 DNA reads TGTGCCAGCAGTTCGGGACAGGACTACACCGGGGAGCTGTTTTTT. It codes for CASSSGQDYTGELFF.

This clone was counted a few times. This sequence joins TRBV19 and TRBJ1-1; D is possibly TRBD1 (6 bases). Per the germline V gene, CDR1 is LNHDA and CDR2 is SQIVND (reference sequence). The CDR3 spans 15 residues. The V end lost 3 bases, the J end lost 3 bases, and 14 bases lay between the germline ends. The CDR3 DNA reads TGTGCCAGTAGTATCCCAACACAGGGATACACTGAAGCTTTCTTT. The encoded protein is CASSIPTQGYTEAFF.

This clone was detected a few times. The chain employs TRBV9 and TRBJ1-2, with 8 nucleotides matching TRBD1. Germline loops: CDR1 SGDLS, CDR2 YYNGEE. This CDR3 comprises 13 residues. The junction had 0 bases not matched to a gene; V was cut back by 3 bases and J by 2 bases. The CDR3 spells CASSDRGNYGYTF. The DNA of the CDR3 is TGTGCCAGCAGCGACAGGGGGAACTATGGCTACACCTTC.

V usage is TRBV6-5 and J usage is TRBJ2-3, with 9 bases lining up with TRBD2. This CDR3 contains 16 residues. J gave up 3 bases and V 0 bases, and 4 bases lay outside the gene matches. Germline V CDR1 and CDR2: MNHEY, SVGAGI. The CDR3 loop is CASSYSSGGGTDTQYF. In nucleotides, the CDR3 is TGTGCCAGCAGTTACTCTAGCGGGGGAGGTACAGATACGCAGTATTTT.

V gene TRBV18 combines with J gene TRBJ2-5; TRBD2 matches at 8 bases. This CDR3 is built from 16 residues. The V segment lost 3 bases and the J segment 1 base; nucleotides outside the gene matches: 7. The germline V gene encodes CDR1 KGHSH and CDR2 LQKENI. CDR3 region: CASSPMAGGIQETQYF. DNA for the CDR3: TGTGCCAGCTCACCCATGGCGGGAGGCATCCAAGAGACCCAGTACTTC. Complete variable domain (other parts from reference TRBV18 and TRBJ2-5): NAGVMQNPRHLVRRRGQEARLRCSPMKGHSHVYWYRQLPEEGLKFMVYLQKENIIDESGMPKERFSAEFPKEGPSILRIQQVVRGDSAAYFCASSPMAGGIQETQYFGPGTRLLVL.

This clone was recorded only once. The rearrangement links TRBV18 to TRBJ1-1; TRBD1 matches 10 bases. V shed 6 bases, J shed 1 base, and the junction held 14 bases outside the gene matches. Germline lookup yields CDR1 KGHSH and CDR2 LQKENI. There are 18 residues in the CDR3. The CDR3 DNA follows: TGTGCCAGCTCTCCTTTTGACAGGGGGCTGTGGACGAACACTGAAGCTTTCTTT. Translated, it gives CASSPFDRGLWTNTEAFF.

This clone was seen once. This chain's CDR3 is CASSSPQGATDGRVTYEQYF. The CDR3 DNA follows: TGCGCCAGCAGTTCCCCCCAGGGGGCAACGGACGGACGAGTGACCTACGAGCAGTACTTC. This rearrangement joins TRBV10-2 to TRBJ2-7; TRBD1 matches at 8 bases. CDR1 is WSHSY, CDR2 SAAADI, per germline. With V trimmed by 5 bases and J by 2 bases, 23 bases remained unmatched. This CDR3 has 20 residues.

V gene TRBV18 combines with J gene TRBJ2-2, with 7 bases aligning to TRBD1. The ends lost 6 bases at V and 1 base at J; junction bases unmatched: 8. Germline CDR1 reads KGHSH; CDR2 reads LQKENI. The CDR3 sequence is 16 residues long. The CDR3 coding sequence is TGTGCCAGCTCCCGATTCGACAGGGAGAACACCGGGGAGCTGTTTTTT. Translated: CASSRFDRENTGELFF.

The rearrangement uses TRBV28 and TRBJ1-5; 9 bases are shared with TRBD1. V was pared by 6 bases and J by 2 bases, with 20 bases of the junction left unmatched. CDR1 is MDHEN and CDR2 is SYDVKM in the germline V gene. The CDR3 length is 20 residues. Here the CDR3 DNA reads TGTGCCAGCAGACGTTATGTATGGGACAGGGCCAAAGGTGGCAATCAGCCCCAGCATTTT. Amino acid sequence: CASRRYVWDRAKGGNQPQHF.

This clone has only a few counts. The rearrangement joins TRBV7-2 to TRBJ1-1, with D unclear. The ends were cut back, 5 bases at V and 5 bases at J, with 12 bases in the middle. CDR1 SGHTA and CDR2 FQGNSA come from the germline V gene. The CDR3 runs 13 residues. Written as DNA, the CDR3 is TGTGCCAGCAGCCTGACCTGGAGGACTGAAGCTTTCTTT. Residues: CASSLTWRTEAFF.

V gene TRBV19 combines with J gene TRBJ1-5, with 7 bases matching TRBD1. V lost 6 bases to trimming and J lost 3 bases; unmatched junction nucleotides: 8. The CDR3 runs to 15 residues. The germline gives CDR1 LNHDA, CDR2 SQIVND (reference sequence). The CDR3 DNA sequence: TGTGCCAGTAGCCGGACAGGCCAAACCAATCAGCCCCAGCATTTT. It is translated as CASSRTGQTNQPQHF.

The rearrangement links TRBV7-9 to TRBJ2-1; TRBD1 aligns across 8 bases. After removal of 4 bases from V and 0 bases from J, the junction contained 2 bases not matched to a gene. This CDR3 comprises 15 residues. From germline, CDR1 is SEHNR and CDR2 FQNEAQ (reference sequence). The CDR3 region has the DNA TGTGCCAGCAGCTCCGGACAGGGCTCCTACAATGAGCAGTTCTTC. Amino acid sequence: CASSSGQGSYNEQFF.

The chain links TRBV30 to TRBJ1-6; 9 bases match TRBD1. Germline loops: CDR1 GTSNPN, CDR2 SVGIG (reference sequence). The CDR3 spans 14 residues. The ends lost 3 bases at V and 10 bases at J; junction bases unmatched: 7. Here the CDR3 DNA reads TGTGCCTGGAGCGGAACAGGGGGCGGATCACCCCTCCACTTT. Amino acid sequence: CAWSGTGGGSPLHF.

The chain uses TRBV15 and TRBJ1-2, with D tentatively TRBD1 (5 bases). V was shortened by 0 bases and J by 7 bases, with 9 bases between the two germline ends. The CDR3 loop spans 13 amino acids. In germline, CDR1 is LNHNV, CDR2 YYDKDF (reference sequence). The CDR3 region has the DNA TGTGCCACCAGCAGAGAGTCGGGACTTGGCTACACCTTC. It yields the protein CATSRESGLGYTF. Using reference TRBV15 and TRBJ1-2 for the parts outside the CDR3, the full variable domain is DAMVIQNPRYQVTQFGKPVTLSCSQTLNHNVMYWYQQKSSQAPKLLFHYYDKDFNNEADTPDNFQSRRPNTSFCFLDIRSPGLGDTAMYLCATSRESGLGYTFGSGTRLTVV.

This clone is a singleton in its sample. The V call is TRBV11-2, the J call TRBJ2-3; D is perhaps TRBD2 (6 bases). Trimming shortened V by 1 base and J by 4 bases, and 12 bases separated the two germline ends. The CDR3 covers 15 residues. Germline V lookup: CDR1 SGHAT, CDR2 FQNNGV. The CDR3 sequence: CASSLAAGMADTQYF. For the CDR3, the DNA is TGTGCCAGCAGCTTAGCGGCGGGAATGGCAGATACGCAGTATTTT.

The chain links TRBV18 to TRBJ1-4; 10 bases fit TRBD1. V lost 5 bases and J lost 4; bases outside the gene matches: 13. CDR3 length: 18 amino acids. The V gene's germline CDR1 is KGHSH and CDR2 LQKENI. This CDR3 is CASSTGQGKSAGNEKLFF. CDR3 bases: TGTGCCAGCTCAACGGGACAGGGGAAAAGCGCGGGTAATGAAAAACTGTTTTTT.

The chain joins TRBV18 to TRBJ2-7, with D perhaps matching TRBD2 (6 bases). Germline V gene lookup returns CDR1 KGHSH and CDR2 LQKENI. Trimming pared 6 bases from V and 5 bases from J, leaving 23 bases between. CDR3 length equals 16 residues. The CDR3 DNA reads as TGTGCCAGCTCGTTCATTCCGGGACTCAAGGAGAACGAGCAGTACTTC. Translating it yields CASSFIPGLKENEQYF. The whole variable domain, remainder taken from reference TRBV18 and TRBJ2-7, is NAGVMQNPRHLVRRRGQEARLRCSPMKGHSHVYWYRQLPEEGLKFMVYLQKENIIDESGMPKERFSAEFPKEGPSILRIQQVVRGDSAAYFCASSFIPGLKENEQYFGPGTRLTVT.

This clone was observed a few times. The chain is built from TRBV14 and TRBJ2-1, with TRBD2 identical over 7 bases. Germline trimming cut 2 bases from V and 9 bases from J; bases unmatched to any gene: 13. Germline CDR1 and CDR2: SGHDN and FVKESK. This CDR3 has 16 residues. The CDR3 coding sequence is TGTGCCAGCAGCCAAATTCCGTGGGAGGGCCTTGGTGAGCAGTTCTTC. It is translated as CASSQIPWEGLGEQFF.

This chain connects TRBV15 to TRBJ2-1, with D possibly TRBD2 on 7 matching bases. V was cut by 3 bases and J by 12 bases, with 24 bases left in between. The CDR3 extends over 16 amino acids. CDR1 is LNHNV and CDR2 is YYDKDF in the germline V gene (reference sequence). For the CDR3, the DNA is TGTGCCACCAGCAGGGCAGGACTCTTGGGGGGGGGCTGGCAGTTCTTC. This gives the protein CATSRAGLLGGGWQFF.

The chain recombines TRBV4-2 with TRBJ2-2; 14 bases line up with TRBD2. V gave up 8 bases and J gave up 2 bases; unmatched junction bases: 7. This CDR3 has 17 amino acids. Germline CDR1 LGHNA, CDR2 YNFKEQ. CDR3 DNA sequence: TGTGCCAGCTTGGGACTAGCGGGGGCCAGTAACACCGGGGAGCTGTTTTTT. It translates to CASLGLAGASNTGELFF.